The 26 T cell receptor beta chains listed next were all sequenced from one sample in a study of T-cell memory formation after mild COVID-19. TCRdb called the 5' RACE reads again in MiXCR, with one record for every CDR3 protein. The sample includes roughly 560,000 distinct CDR3 sequences, roughly 22% of them seen just once. Sequenced: PBMCs or a T cell subset sorted from them (not recorded which). These receptors all stem from an adult woman who had mild COVID-19 (a few samples of this study predate the infection). Cell type and time point are not known.

CDR3 DNA sequence: TGCGCCAGCAGCTTGGCCCCAAGGGGTACTGGAAACACCATATATTTT. It codes for CASSLAPRGTGNTIYF. The V and J genes are TRBV5-1 and TRBJ1-3; tentatively, D is TRBD1 (5 bases). Looked up from germline, CDR1 is SGHRS and CDR2 is YFSETQ. V was shortened by 0 bases and J by 2 bases, with 12 bases between the two germline ends. CDR3 length: 16 residues.

This chain joins TRBV5-6 and TRBJ2-7, with 12 nucleotides matching TRBD2. This CDR3 has 17 residues. The V and J ends lost 2 bases and 2 bases, in that order; junction bases with no gene match: 8. The germline V gene encodes CDR1 SGHDT and CDR2 YYEEEE. The CDR3 nucleotides are TGTGCCAGCAGCTTAAGGACTAGCGGGGTTTCCCCCTACGAGCAGTACTTC. It translates to CASSLRTSGVSPYEQYF.

There are a few counts of this clonotype. CDR3 DNA sequence: TGTGCCAGCAGTTTTCAGGGTGAGAGCACTGAAGCTTTCTTT. Its protein is CASSFQGESTEAFF. The chain recombines TRBV28 with TRBJ1-1; maybe TRBD1 (5 bases). This CDR3 has 14 residues. Per germline, CDR1 MDHEN and CDR2 SYDVKM. V was trimmed by 3 bases and J by 4 bases, leaving 12 bases between them.

In this sample, this clonotype turned up many times. The rearrangement joins TRBV6-5 to TRBJ2-3; D is possibly TRBD1 (5 bases). Germline V gives CDR1 MNHEY, CDR2 SVGAGI. The ends were cut back, 0 bases at V and 1 base at J, with 17 bases in the middle. There are 18 residues in the CDR3. The CDR3 DNA reads TGTGCCAGCAGTTACTCACACCCTGGGGCCAGCGGCACAGATACGCAGTATTTT. Protein sequence: CASSYSHPGASGTDTQYF.

The rearrangement links TRBV4-2 to TRBJ2-1, with 10 bases lining up with TRBD2. CDR1 is LGHNA, CDR2 YNFKEQ, per germline. With V trimmed by 0 bases and J by 10 bases, 18 bases remained unmatched. CDR3 length: 19 amino acids. DNA for the CDR3: TGTGCCAGCAGCCAAGAGCGGGTCTTAGCGGGAGGAGGGGTTAGCGAGCAGTTCTTC. Its protein is CASSQERVLAGGGVSEQFF.

V is TRBV4-1 and J is TRBJ2-3, with D perhaps matching TRBD2 (5 bases). The CDR3 loop spans 15 amino acids. Germline loops: CDR1 MGHRA, CDR2 YSYEKL. With 1 base removed from V and 4 bases from J, the gap between germline ends came to 12 bases. CDR3: CASSQGVRRPDTQYF. For the CDR3, the DNA is TGCGCCAGCAGCCAAGGAGTGAGGAGGCCAGATACGCAGTATTTT.

J is TRBJ1-2 and V is TRBV4-3; D remains unclear. Germline assignment: CDR1 LGHNA and CDR2 YSLEER. Trimming removed 3 bases from V and 7 bases from J, with 15 bases in between. This CDR3 comprises 14 residues. CDR3 sequence (DNA): TGCGCCAGCAGCCAGACCGGGAAGCGGGGTGGCTACACCTTC. Its protein is CASSQTGKRGGYTF.

This clonotype turned up a few times. This chain links TRBV29-1 with TRBJ2-7; tentatively, D is TRBD2 (6 bases). The CDR3 is 12 residues long. The V gene's germline CDR1 is SQVTM and CDR2 ANQGSEA. This chain's CDR3 is CSTLGGRGEQYF. The CDR3 nucleotides are TGCAGTACCCTTGGGGGGAGAGGCGAGCAGTACTTC.

The chain uses TRBV29-1 and TRBJ2-2; D is possibly TRBD1 or TRBD2 (5 bases each). Germline assignment: CDR1 SQVTM and CDR2 ANQGSEA. The CDR3 totals 15 residues. Trimming removed 1 base from V and 3 bases from J, with 12 bases in between. DNA of the CDR3: TGCAGCGTTGAAGGGGACCCTTCGGACACCGGGGAGCTGTTTTTT. Translating it yields CSVEGDPSDTGELFF.

The rearrangement uses TRBV4-3 and TRBJ2-1, with TRBD2 as a possible D gene (5 bases). This CDR3 is 14 amino acids long. The V and J ends lost 4 bases and 2 bases respectively, with 9 bases between them. Germline lookup yields CDR1 LGHNA and CDR2 YSLEER. CDR3 bases: TGCGCCAGCAGCCGAGGGCAGCCCTACAATGAGCAGTTCTTC. It specifies CASSRGQPYNEQFF.

This clonotype was counted only a few times. The chain combines TRBV7-9 with TRBJ1-2, with unresolved D. The V gene lost 7 bases and the J gene lost 2 bases, with 11 bases spanning the gap. Germline V CDR1 and CDR2: SEHNR, FQNEAQ (reference sequence). The CDR3 spans 13 residues. CDR3 amino acids: CASTVSPNYGYTF. Written as DNA, the CDR3 is TGTGCCAGCACTGTCAGCCCGAACTATGGCTACACCTTC. The whole variable domain, remainder taken from reference TRBV7-9 and TRBJ1-2, is DTGVSQNPRHKITKRGQNVTFRCDPISEHNRLYWYRQTLGQGPEFLTYFQNEAQLEKSRLLSDRFSAERPKGSFSTLEIQRTEQGDSAMYLCASTVSPNYGYTFGSGTRLTVV.

The chain employs TRBV5-1 and TRBJ2-1, with 8 bases aligning to TRBD1. This CDR3 comprises 16 residues. After removal of 3 bases from V and 0 bases from J, the junction contained 5 bases not matched to a gene. The germline V gene has CDR1 SGHRS and CDR2 YFSETQ. CDR3 coding DNA: TGCGCCAGCAGCTCCGGGACAGGCGCCTCCTACAATGAGCAGTTCTTC. Translating it yields CASSSGTGASYNEQFF.

This chain uses TRBV7-9 with TRBJ2-5; D is possibly TRBD2 (6 bases). The length of the CDR3 is 14 residues. V was clipped by 2 bases and J by 5 bases, with 12 bases between them. Germline CDR1 reads SEHNR; CDR2 reads FQNEAQ (reference sequence). This CDR3 is CASSLSISGETQYF. As DNA, the CDR3 is TGTGCCAGCAGCTTATCTATCAGCGGGGAGACCCAGTACTTC.

This sequence joins TRBV20-1 and TRBJ2-3; 12 bases align to TRBD2. J gave up 2 bases and V 5 bases, and 2 bases lay outside the gene matches. CDR3 length equals 14 residues. CDR1 DFQATT and CDR2 SNEGSKA come from the germline V gene (reference sequence). CDR3 loop: CSARTSGATDTQYF. The CDR3 DNA follows: TGCAGTGCTCGGACTAGCGGGGCCACAGATACGCAGTATTTT.

This clonotype has a handful of counts. At one boundary the junction diverges from the germline segment, which might be a read error. The V call is TRBV2, the J call TRBJ2-1; the match to TRBD2 covers 10 bases. Germline CDR1 SNHLY, CDR2 FYNNEI. The CDR3 has 18 amino acids. The CDR3 nucleotides read TGTGCCAACAGTGAAAGCCTAGCGGGGGACCAATCCTACAATGAGCAGTTCTTC. This gives the protein CANSESLAGDQSYNEQFF.

This clonotype turned up a few times. J is TRBJ1-2 and V is TRBV5-1, with D perhaps matching TRBD1 (5 bases). V lost 3 bases and J lost 6, with 18 bases in between. CDR3 length: 15 amino acids. Germline CDR1 is SGHRS and CDR2 is YFSETQ. In DNA form, the CDR3 reads TGCGCCAGCAGCTATGGGACGGCCAGGAGGGATGGCTACACCTTC. Translation: CASSYGTARRDGYTF.

The rearrangement links TRBV6-5 to TRBJ2-3; 8 nucleotides align to TRBD2. The CDR3 extends over 15 amino acids. Trimming cost V 2 bases and J 6 bases; bases outside gene matches: 7. Germline assignment: CDR1 MNHEY and CDR2 SVGAGI. CDR3 sequence reads: CASSYGAGGLDTQYF. DNA for the CDR3: TGTGCCAGCAGTTACGGGGCGGGGGGCTTGGATACGCAGTATTTT.

The gene calls are TRBV11-2 and TRBJ1-6; D unclear. The CDR3 is 14 residues long. Germline CDR1 is SGHAT and CDR2 is FQNNGV. Between the trimmed V and J ends, which lost 6 bases and 10 bases, there was a span of 16 bases. Here the CDR3 reads CASSQRDQGSPLHF. The CDR3 nucleotides read TGTGCCAGCAGTCAGAGGGATCAAGGCTCACCCCTCCACTTT.

This clonotype was picked up a small number of times. The chain is built from TRBV24-1 and TRBJ1-4, with 9 bases lining up with TRBD1. There are 16 residues in the CDR3. V shed 4 bases, J shed 4 bases, and the junction held 6 bases outside the gene matches. CDR1 KGHDR and CDR2 SFDVKD come from the germline V gene. CDR3 DNA sequence: TGTGCCACCAGTGAACCCGGGACAGGGAATAATGAAAAACTGTTTTTT. Translated, it gives CATSEPGTGNNEKLFF.

This clonotype was detected only a few times. The gene calls are TRBV4-3 and TRBJ2-1; TRBD2 aligns across 8 bases. This CDR3 is 15 amino acids long. The V gene end was trimmed by 1 base and the J gene end by 3 bases; junction bases not matched to a gene: 2. Germline assignment: CDR1 LGHNA and CDR2 YSLEER. CDR3 loop: CASSQAGTSYNEQFF. CDR3 nucleotide sequence: TGCGCCAGCAGCCAAGCGGGGACTAGCTACAATGAGCAGTTCTTC.

This rearrangement joins TRBV25-1 to TRBJ2-5, with a tentative D call TRBD2 (5 bases). This CDR3 is built from 14 residues. The germline V gene encodes CDR1 MGHDK and CDR2 SYGVNS. V was clipped by 5 bases and J by 5 bases, with 15 bases between them. Written as DNA, the CDR3 is TGTGCCAGCAGTAGGGAGATAGGGATGGAGACCCAGTACTTC. Protein product: CASSREIGMETQYF.

In DNA form, the CDR3 reads TGTGCCAGCAGACGCGGGGAGAGCTCCTACGAGCAGTACTTC. It encodes CASRRGESSYEQYF. This sequence joins TRBV6-2 or TRBV6-3 and TRBJ2-7; D might be TRBD2 (6 bases). The CDR3 is 14 residues long. Germline CDR1 is MNHEY and CDR2 is SVGEGT. V was shortened by 6 bases and J by 0 bases, with 12 bases between the two germline ends.

This clonotype has just a few counts. This rearrangement joins TRBV12-3 or TRBV12-4 to TRBJ2-5, with no clear D. V lost 9 bases and J lost 5, with 16 bases in between. The CDR3 runs to 13 residues. The CDR3 reads CASAQALGETQYF. The CDR3 nucleotides are TGTGCCAGTGCTCAGGCCCTTGGGGAGACCCAGTACTTC.

The gene calls are TRBV19 and TRBJ1-4; D is uncertain. The V gene lost 3 bases and the J gene lost 3 bases, with 8 bases spanning the gap. The V gene's germline CDR1 is LNHDA and CDR2 SQIVND (reference sequence). CDR3 length: 14 amino acids. DNA for the CDR3: TGTGCCAGTAGTATTGGTGGCCCTAATGAAAAACTGTTTTTT. This codes for CASSIGGPNEKLFF.

V is TRBV7-9 and J is TRBJ2-7, with unresolved D. V lost 4 bases, J lost 1 base, and 20 bases lay in between. The germline V gene encodes CDR1 SEHNR and CDR2 FQNEAQ (reference sequence). CDR3 length: 17 residues. The CDR3 DNA sequence: TGTGCCAGCAGCTCGGTTCCGGGCTCCCCATGGTCCTACGAGCAGTACTTC. It specifies CASSSVPGSPWSYEQYF.

V usage is TRBV7-9 and J usage is TRBJ2-7; TRBD2 matches at 12 bases. The CDR3 covers 18 residues. V dropped 5 bases and J dropped 2; count of bases not matched to a gene: 13. In germline, CDR1 is SEHNR, CDR2 FQNEAQ (reference sequence). CDR3 DNA sequence: TGTGCCAGCAGCGCCACCCCGGGACTAGCGGGTTCTACCTACGAGCAGTACTTC. Residues: CASSATPGLAGSTYEQYF.